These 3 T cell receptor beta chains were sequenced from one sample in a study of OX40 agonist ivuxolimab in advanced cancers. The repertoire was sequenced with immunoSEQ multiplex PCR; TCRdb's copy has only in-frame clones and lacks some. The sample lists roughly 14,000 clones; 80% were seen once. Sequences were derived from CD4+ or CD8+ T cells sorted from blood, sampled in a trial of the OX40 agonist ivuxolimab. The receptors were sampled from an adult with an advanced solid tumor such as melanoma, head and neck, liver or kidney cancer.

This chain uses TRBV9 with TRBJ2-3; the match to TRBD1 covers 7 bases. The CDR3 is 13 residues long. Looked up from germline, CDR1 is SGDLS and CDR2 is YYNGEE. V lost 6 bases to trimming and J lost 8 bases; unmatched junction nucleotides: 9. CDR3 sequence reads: CASTQGSSGTQYF. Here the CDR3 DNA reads TGTGCCAGCACACAGGGGTCATCAGGTACGCAGTATTTT.

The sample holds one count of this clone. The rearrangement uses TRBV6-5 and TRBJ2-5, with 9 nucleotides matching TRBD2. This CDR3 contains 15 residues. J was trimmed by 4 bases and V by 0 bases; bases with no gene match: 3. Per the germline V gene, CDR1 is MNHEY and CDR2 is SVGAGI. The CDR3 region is CASSYSNSGRETQYF. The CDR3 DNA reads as TGTGCCAGCAGTTACTCGAATAGCGGGAGAGAGACCCAGTACTTC.

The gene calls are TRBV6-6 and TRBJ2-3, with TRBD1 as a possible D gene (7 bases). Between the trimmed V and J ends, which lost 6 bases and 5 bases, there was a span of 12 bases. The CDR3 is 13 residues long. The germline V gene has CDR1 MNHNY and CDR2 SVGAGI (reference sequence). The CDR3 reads CASSSGGLDTQYF. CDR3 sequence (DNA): TGTGCCAGCAGCTCAGGGGGGTTAGATACGCAGTATTTT.